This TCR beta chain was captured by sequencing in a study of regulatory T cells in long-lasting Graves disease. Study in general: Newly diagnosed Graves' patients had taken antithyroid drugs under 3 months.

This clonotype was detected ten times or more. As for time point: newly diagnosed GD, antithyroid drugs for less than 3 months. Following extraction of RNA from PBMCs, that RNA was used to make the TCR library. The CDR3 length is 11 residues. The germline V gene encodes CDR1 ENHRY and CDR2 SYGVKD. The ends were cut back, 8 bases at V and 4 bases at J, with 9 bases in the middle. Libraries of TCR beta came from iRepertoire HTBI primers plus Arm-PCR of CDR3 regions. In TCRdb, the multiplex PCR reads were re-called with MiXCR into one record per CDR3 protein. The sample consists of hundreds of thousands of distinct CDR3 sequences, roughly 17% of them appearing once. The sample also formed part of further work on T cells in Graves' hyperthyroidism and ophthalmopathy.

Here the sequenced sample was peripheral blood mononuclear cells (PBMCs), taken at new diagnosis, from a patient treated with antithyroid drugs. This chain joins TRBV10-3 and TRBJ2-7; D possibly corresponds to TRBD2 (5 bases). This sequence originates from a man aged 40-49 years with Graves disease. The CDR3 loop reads CAISGGYEQYF. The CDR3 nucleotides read TGTGCCATCTCCGGCGGGTACGAGCAGTACTTC.